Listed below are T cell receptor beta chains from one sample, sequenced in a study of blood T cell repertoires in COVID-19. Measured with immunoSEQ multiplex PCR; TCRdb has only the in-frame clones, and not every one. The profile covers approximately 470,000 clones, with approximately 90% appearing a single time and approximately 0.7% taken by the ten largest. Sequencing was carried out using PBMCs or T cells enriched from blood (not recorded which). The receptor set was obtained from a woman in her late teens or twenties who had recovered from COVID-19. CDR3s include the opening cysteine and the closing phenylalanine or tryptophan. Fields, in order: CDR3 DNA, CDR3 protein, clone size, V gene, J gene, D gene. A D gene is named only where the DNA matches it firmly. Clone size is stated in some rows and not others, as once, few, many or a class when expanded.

DNA: TGTGCCAGCAGTTCGGACAGGGTGCAGGGAAACACCATATATTTT; CDR3: CASSSDRVQGNTIYF; size: once; V: TRBV2; J: TRBJ1-3; D: TRBD1
DNA: TGTGCCAGCACGGAACAGCTGAACACTGAAGCTTTCTTT; CDR3: CASTEQLNTEAFF; size: .; V: TRBV6-5; J: TRBJ1-1; D: .
DNA: TGTGCCAGCACCAACGGAGGGAATGGCTACACCTTC; CDR3: CASTNGGNGYTF; size: once; V: TRBV12-3/TRBV12-4; J: TRBJ1-2; D: .
DNA: TGTGCCAGCAGCCCTCAAGTCCGCGTACCTGAAGCTTTCTTT; CDR3: CASSPQVRVPEAFF; size: .; V: TRBV9; J: TRBJ1-1; D: .
DNA: TGTGCCAGTAGTTACGGCCGGGAATACAATCGGGGCTATGGCTACACCTTC; CDR3: CASSYGREYNRGYGYTF; size: .; V: TRBV19; J: TRBJ1-2; D: .
DNA: TGTGCCAGCAGCCCAACCGAGGGGGCTGAAGGAAACACCATATATTTT; CDR3: CASSPTEGAEGNTIYF; size: .; V: TRBV7-2; J: TRBJ1-3; D: TRBD1
DNA: TGTGCCTGCAGGAGGGAGAATGAAAAACTGTTTTTT; CDR3: CACRRENEKLFF; size: .; V: TRBV30; J: TRBJ1-4; D: .
DNA: TGTGCCAGCAGCTTAGTTCTCCGGGGTAAATACGAGCAGTACTTC; CDR3: CASSLVLRGKYEQYF; size: .; V: TRBV7-6; J: TRBJ2-7; D: .
DNA: TGTGCCAGCAATCGAGACAGGGATAACACTGAAGCTTTCTTT; CDR3: CASNRDRDNTEAFF; size: .; V: TRBV2; J: TRBJ1-1; D: TRBD1
DNA: TGTGCCAGCAGCCCCCCGGGACAGCTGACAGATACGCAGTATTTT; CDR3: CASSPPGQLTDTQYF; size: .; V: TRBV9; J: TRBJ2-3; D: TRBD1
DNA: TGTGCCAGCAGCTTGGGACAGGTCTACGAGCAGTACTTC; CDR3: CASSLGQVYEQYF; size: .; V: TRBV7-9; J: TRBJ2-7; D: TRBD1
DNA: TGCAGCGTGCACAGGGGAGAAACTGAAGCTTTCTTT; CDR3: CSVHRGETEAFF; size: few; V: TRBV29-1; J: TRBJ1-1; D: TRBD1
DNA: TGTGCCAGCAGCTCTTCACGAGGGGGCTCCACTGAAGCTTTCTTT; CDR3: CASSSSRGGSTEAFF; size: few; V: TRBV7-9; J: TRBJ1-1; D: TRBD1
DNA: TGTGCCAGCAGCAACAATCAGAGGACTGAAGCTTTCTTT; CDR3: CASSNNQRTEAFF; size: .; V: TRBV28; J: TRBJ1-1; D: .
DNA: TGTGCCAGCAGCTATCAGGAGTTAGGGGGAATCTCCTACAATGAGCAGTTCTTC; CDR3: CASSYQELGGISYNEQFF; size: .; V: TRBV13; J: TRBJ2-1; D: .
DNA: TGTGCCAGCGCTGACAGCTACTCTGGAAACACCATATATTTT; CDR3: CASADSYSGNTIYF; size: .; V: TRBV6-5; J: TRBJ1-3; D: .
DNA: TGTGCCAGCAGATTTACAGGGGCGAACACTGAAGCTTTCTTT; CDR3: CASRFTGANTEAFF; size: .; V: TRBV6-5; J: TRBJ1-1; D: TRBD1
DNA: TGCGCCAGCAGCACCGGAGGTGGGATCTCTGGAAACACCATATATTTT; CDR3: CASSTGGGISGNTIYF; size: .; V: TRBV5-1; J: TRBJ1-3; D: .
DNA: TGTGCCATCAGTGAGTCGTCCCACAAGTCCCACGAGCAGTACTTC; CDR3: CAISESSHKSHEQYF; size: .; V: TRBV10-3; J: TRBJ2-7; D: .
DNA: TGCAGCGTTGAGGGGGGGACAGGGGCCACTGAAGCTTTCTTT; CDR3: CSVEGGTGATEAFF; size: few; V: TRBV29-1; J: TRBJ1-1; D: TRBD1
DNA: TGCGCCAGCAGGGGGACAGGGACACAGAACACCGGGGAGCTGTTTTTT; CDR3: CASRGTGTQNTGELFF; size: few; V: TRBV4-1; J: TRBJ2-2; D: TRBD1
DNA: TGCGCCAGCAGCTTGGGTAGCGGGCCCCAAGAGACCCAGTACTTC; CDR3: CASSLGSGPQETQYF; size: few; V: TRBV5-1; J: TRBJ2-5; D: TRBD2
DNA: TGCGCCAGCAGCCGGGGACAGGGATACACCGGGGAGCTGTTTTTT; CDR3: CASSRGQGYTGELFF; size: .; V: TRBV10-1; J: TRBJ2-2; D: TRBD1
DNA: TGTGCCAGCTCACGACGGCAGGGGATAACGTTTCCTGAAGCTTTCTTT; CDR3: CASSRRQGITFPEAFF; size: once; V: TRBV18; J: TRBJ1-1; D: .
DNA: TGTGCCAGCAGTCGGGGGGCGAATGAAAAACTGTTTTTT; CDR3: CASSRGANEKLFF; size: .; V: TRBV12-3/TRBV12-4; J: TRBJ1-4; D: .
DNA: TGTGCCAGCAGCCAAGGTGGAGGGGTAATCGAAAAACTGTTTTTT; CDR3: CASSQGGGVIEKLFF; size: .; V: TRBV4-2; J: TRBJ1-4; D: .
DNA: TGCAGCGTTGAAGATCGCTGGGACATGGATACGCAGTATTTT; CDR3: CSVEDRWDMDTQYF; size: .; V: TRBV29-1; J: TRBJ2-3; D: .
DNA: TGTGCCAGCATGGGGGGTATAGACACTGAAGCTTTCTTT; CDR3: CASMGGIDTEAFF; size: .; V: TRBV6-5; J: TRBJ1-1; D: .
DNA: TGTGCCAGCAGTGTGGCAGGGGGCACACCCCTCCACTTT; CDR3: CASSVAGGTPLHF; size: .; V: TRBV6-7; J: TRBJ1-6; D: TRBD1
DNA: TGCGCCAGCAGCTCAAACTATGGCTACACCTTC; CDR3: CASSSNYGYTF; size: .; V: TRBV5-1; J: TRBJ1-2; D: .
DNA: TGCAGTGCTAGTAATGTCCCGTTCTACGAGCAGTACTTC; CDR3: CSASNVPFYEQYF; size: .; V: TRBV20-1; J: TRBJ2-7; D: .
DNA: TGTGCCTGGAGTAACCCCGGGACTGAGAAGTTCAATTCACCCCTCCACTTT; CDR3: CAWSNPGTEKFNSPLHF; size: .; V: TRBV30; J: TRBJ1-6; D: .
DNA: TGTGCCAGCAGCCCCCGCTCCGGGGGGAATGAGCAGTTCTTC; CDR3: CASSPRSGGNEQFF; size: .; V: TRBV7-9; J: TRBJ2-1; D: TRBD2
DNA: TGTGCCAGCAGGACTACAGCGGATGGCTACACCTTC; CDR3: CASRTTADGYTF; size: .; V: TRBV28; J: TRBJ1-2; D: .
DNA: TGCGCCAGCAGCCCGAAACTAGCGGGGCTCTACGAGCAGTACTTC; CDR3: CASSPKLAGLYEQYF; size: .; V: TRBV5-1; J: TRBJ2-7; D: TRBD2
DNA: TGTGCCAGCTCACCACTGATGCCCGGACAGGGGATCAACACTGAAGCTTTCTTT; CDR3: CASSPLMPGQGINTEAFF; size: .; V: TRBV18; J: TRBJ1-1; D: TRBD1
DNA: TGTGCCAGCAGCCCCACGGGGGACTACAAAGAGCAGTTCTTC; CDR3: CASSPTGDYKEQFF; size: few; V: TRBV5-6; J: TRBJ2-1; D: TRBD2
DNA: TGTGCCAGCAGCGTAGATAGCAACACTGAAGCTTTCTTT; CDR3: CASSVDSNTEAFF; size: .; V: TRBV9; J: TRBJ1-1; D: .
DNA: TGTGCCAGCAGTTTGAGTCGGGGATTCTCGGGCTACACCTTC; CDR3: CASSLSRGFSGYTF; size: .; V: TRBV28; J: TRBJ1-2; D: .
DNA: TGCGCCAGCAGCCGGACTAGCGGAAACACCGGGGAGCTGTTTTTT; CDR3: CASSRTSGNTGELFF; size: .; V: TRBV5-1; J: TRBJ2-2; D: TRBD2
DNA: TGCGCCAGCAGCTTGGAAGGGGGCGGGAATTCACCCCTCCACTTT; CDR3: CASSLEGGGNSPLHF; size: .; V: TRBV5-1; J: TRBJ1-6; D: TRBD1
DNA: TGTGCCAGCAGTTACTCAGGGCAGGGGGAGACCCAGTACTTC; CDR3: CASSYSGQGETQYF; size: few; V: TRBV6-5; J: TRBJ2-5; D: .
DNA: TGTGCCAGCAGCTTAGCTGGAGGGTTGAACGAGCAGTACTTC; CDR3: CASSLAGGLNEQYF; size: .; V: TRBV7-9; J: TRBJ2-7; D: .
DNA: TGTGCCAGCAGGCCCGGGACAGGAACCGCGGAACAGTACTTC; CDR3: CASRPGTGTAEQYF; size: .; V: TRBV6-6; J: TRBJ2-7; D: TRBD1
DNA: TGTGCCAGCAGGCCTAGCGGGGCGAACACCGGGGAGCTGTTTTTT; CDR3: CASRPSGANTGELFF; size: .; V: TRBV6-5; J: TRBJ2-2; D: TRBD2
DNA: TGTGCCATCAGTGGGGGTTCCTCAGGGGTCGCTGGAAACACCATATATTTT; CDR3: CAISGGSSGVAGNTIYF; size: .; V: TRBV10-3; J: TRBJ1-3; D: .
DNA: TGTGCCAGCAGCTCGATACTAGCGGGGGGGACAGATACGCAGTATTTT; CDR3: CASSSILAGGTDTQYF; size: once; V: TRBV11-2; J: TRBJ2-3; D: TRBD2
DNA: TGTGCCAGCAGTTTATGGGTGGAGGCCCAGCATTTT; CDR3: CASSLWVEAQHF; size: .; V: TRBV28; J: TRBJ1-5; D: .
DNA: TGTGCTAGTGGCACCGACGGGGCGGGGTCCACTGAAGCTTTCTTT; CDR3: CASGTDGAGSTEAFF; size: .; V: TRBV12-5; J: TRBJ1-1; D: .
DNA: TGCGCCAGCATCGGGGGGGATACGCAGTATTTT; CDR3: CASIGGDTQYF; size: .; V: TRBV10-1; J: TRBJ2-3; D: TRBD2
DNA: TGCGCCAGCAGCACCTCGGCGGGTGCCGGGGAGCTGTTTTTT; CDR3: CASSTSAGAGELFF; size: .; V: TRBV5-1; J: TRBJ2-2; D: .
DNA: TGCAGCGTTGAAGATCCGGGCAGGGAGGATGGGGCCAACGTCCTGACTTTC; CDR3: CSVEDPGREDGANVLTF; size: once; V: TRBV29-1; J: TRBJ2-6; D: .
DNA: TGTGCCAGCAGTTTACTGCCCTTAGGGGAAGGCTACACCTTC; CDR3: CASSLLPLGEGYTF; size: .; V: TRBV6-5; J: TRBJ1-2; D: .
DNA: TGTGCCATCAGTGGTCCGGGGACAGAATACGAGCAGTACTTC; CDR3: CAISGPGTEYEQYF; size: once; V: TRBV10-3; J: TRBJ2-7; D: TRBD1
DNA: TGTGCCAGCAGCCTGGAGGCAGACGGCACAGATACGCAGTATTTT; CDR3: CASSLEADGTDTQYF; size: .; V: TRBV3-1/TRBV3-2; J: TRBJ2-3; D: .
DNA: TGTGCCAGCAGCCTGGGGGGGTCTAGGAACTATGGCTACACCTTC; CDR3: CASSLGGSRNYGYTF; size: .; V: TRBV28; J: TRBJ1-2; D: .
DNA: TGCGCCAGCAGCTTGGGCGGGGCCCTGAACACTGAAGCTTTCTTT; CDR3: CASSLGGALNTEAFF; size: .; V: TRBV5-1; J: TRBJ1-1; D: .
DNA: TGTGCCAGCAGAGAAGCGGGGGAAGCAGATACGCAGTATTTT; CDR3: CASREAGEADTQYF; size: .; V: TRBV6-4; J: TRBJ2-3; D: TRBD2
DNA: TGCGCCAGCAGCTTAATGCGGGGGGCGGGGAATGAGCAGTTCTTC; CDR3: CASSLMRGAGNEQFF; size: .; V: TRBV5-1; J: TRBJ2-1; D: TRBD2
DNA: TGTGCCAGCTCACCACGTCGGACTAGCGGGGACCTGTCAGAGACCCAGTACTTC; CDR3: CASSPRRTSGDLSETQYF; size: .; V: TRBV18; J: TRBJ2-5; D: TRBD2